One sample yielded the 22 T cell receptor beta chains listed below, sequenced in a study of STAT3 mutations in large granular lymphocyte leukemia. Here immunoSEQ multiplex PCR was the method, and the copy in TCRdb shows in-frame clones only, minus some. The sample carries around 3,600 clones, roughly four fifths recorded once. These receptors are not linked to any known antigen. Study-wide results and limits: Every T-cell large granular lymphocyte leukemia patient had at least one immunodominant TCR beta clonotype.

The specimen sequenced was peripheral blood mononuclear cells. These TCRs come from a man in his sixties with T-cell large granular lymphocyte leukemia. Some clones in this sample may be carry-over from other donors' samples.

This chain joins TRBV7-9 and TRBJ2-1; TRBD1 is a possible D gene (6 bases). Germline assignment: CDR1 SEHNR and CDR2 FQNEAQ (reference sequence). The V gene lost 1 base and the J gene lost 0 bases, with 16 bases spanning the gap. The CDR3 sequence is 18 residues long. The CDR3 here is CASSLDRWGLVSYNEQFF. The CDR3 DNA reads as TGTGCCAGCAGCTTAGACCGATGGGGGCTGGTCTCCTACAATGAGCAGTTCTTC.

This clone is a singleton in its sample. The chain recombines TRBV2 with TRBJ2-3; 15 nucleotides line up with TRBD2. This CDR3 has 19 amino acids. Germline loops: CDR1 SNHLY, CDR2 FYNNEI. Germline trimming cut 0 bases from V and 3 bases from J; bases unmatched to any gene: 7. Here the CDR3 reads CASSEAQGTSGRRTDTQYF. The CDR3 DNA reads TGTGCCAGCAGTGAAGCGCAGGGGACTAGCGGGAGGAGGACAGATACGCAGTATTTT.

V is TRBV7-2 and J is TRBJ1-5; no clear D gene. The V end lost 2 bases, the J end lost 4 bases, and 9 bases lay between the germline ends. CDR1 is SGHTA and CDR2 is FQGNSA in the germline V gene. The CDR3 runs to 14 residues. The DNA for the CDR3 is TGTGCCAGCAGCTTATCGCACAGTAATCAGCCCCAGCATTTT. Residues: CASSLSHSNQPQHF.

The chain joins TRBV5-1 to TRBJ1-4; D is perhaps TRBD1 (6 bases). This CDR3 has 16 amino acids. V lost 0 bases and J lost 5, with 14 bases in between. Germline lookup yields CDR1 SGHRS and CDR2 YFSETQ. The CDR3 region has the DNA TGCGCCAGCAGCTTGGCCTCGGGGGCCGTCAATGAAAAACTGTTTTTT. As protein: CASSLASGAVNEKLFF.

The rearrangement uses TRBV30 and TRBJ2-3; no clear D gene. Germline V lookup: CDR1 GTSNPN, CDR2 SVGIG (reference sequence). This CDR3 comprises 16 residues. The germline V and J ends were trimmed by 0 bases and 2 bases, with 15 bases remaining between them. CDR3 nucleotide sequence: TGTGCCTGGAGTGTGCGCCATCTATGGCCCACAGATACGCAGTATTTT. Translating gives CAWSVRHLWPTDTQYF.

CDR3 coding DNA: TGCGCCAGCAGCACTTCGAGTAGCGGGATCTACGAGCAGTACTTC. Protein: CASSTSSSGIYEQYF. This chain connects TRBV5-1 to TRBJ2-7; 8 bases match TRBD2. This CDR3 region has 15 residues. The germline V gene has CDR1 SGHRS and CDR2 YFSETQ. The J segment lost 3 bases and the V segment lost 4 bases, leaving 9 bases of the junction unmatched. The full variable domain, completed using reference TRBV5-1 and TRBJ2-7, is KAGVTQTPRYLIKTRGQQVTLSCSPISGHRSVSWYQQTPGQGLQFLFEYFSETQRNKGNFPGRFSGRQFSNSRSEMNVSTLELGDSALYLCASSTSSSGIYEQYFGPGTRLTVT.

The chain combines TRBV18 with TRBJ2-3; 7 positions agree with TRBD2. The germline V gene encodes CDR1 KGHSH and CDR2 LQKENI. The J segment lost 3 bases and the V segment lost 5 bases, leaving 8 bases of the junction unmatched. CDR3 size: 15 residues. The CDR3 nucleotides are TGTGCCAGCTCATCCCTTGGCGGGAGTACAGATACGCAGTATTTT. It translates to CASSSLGGSTDTQYF. The whole variable domain, remainder taken from reference TRBV18 and TRBJ2-3, is NAGVMQNPRHLVRRRGQEARLRCSPMKGHSHVYWYRQLPEEGLKFMVYLQKENIIDESGMPKERFSAEFPKEGPSILRIQQVVRGDSAAYFCASSSLGGSTDTQYFGPGTRLTVL.

This rearrangement joins TRBV5-4 to TRBJ2-7; TRBD1 might be the D (5 bases). Germline V CDR1 and CDR2: SGHNT, YYREEE (reference sequence). This CDR3 has 13 residues. Trimming took off 4 bases at V and 3 bases at J, with 11 bases between the two ends. The CDR3 DNA is TGTGCCAGCAGCCCCGACAGAATCTACGAGCAGTACTTC. It encodes CASSPDRIYEQYF.

This rearrangement joins TRBV6-1 to TRBJ1-1; a weak D match, TRBD1 (6 bases). CDR3 length: 14 amino acids. Germline values: CDR1 MNHNS, CDR2 SASEGT. Trimming pared 8 bases from V and 0 bases from J, leaving 13 bases between. The CDR3 is CASGWGGMNTEAFF. CDR3 coding DNA: TGTGCCAGCGGTTGGGGGGGCATGAACACTGAAGCTTTCTTT.

This clone was observed a few times. This chain connects TRBV5-1 to TRBJ1-2; weak D call: TRBD1 (6 bases). V was clipped by 4 bases and J by 6 bases, with 13 bases between them. CDR1 SGHRS and CDR2 YFSETQ come from the germline V gene. The CDR3 is 13 residues long. CDR3 sequence (DNA): TGCGCCAGCAGCGCGGGACAAACCGATGGCTACACCTTC. Translated, it gives CASSAGQTDGYTF.

The rearrangement uses TRBV6-5 and TRBJ1-1; D remains unclear. The germline V and J ends were trimmed by 6 bases and 8 bases, with 13 bases remaining between them. In germline, CDR1 is MNHEY, CDR2 SVGAGI. CDR3 length equals 12 residues. The CDR3 loop is CASRSGTLEAFF. The CDR3 bases are TGTGCCAGCAGATCCGGAACTCTCGAAGCTTTCTTT.

The chain carries TRBV5-6 and TRBJ2-3; D is possibly TRBD2 (6 bases). The germline V gene has CDR1 SGHDT and CDR2 YYEEEE. V lost 3 bases to trimming and J lost 6 bases, with 14 bases between them. CDR3 length: 14 amino acids. This CDR3 reads CASSSGLSGDTQYF. CDR3 bases: TGTGCCAGCAGCTCGGGACTTTCTGGGGATACGCAGTATTTT.

The rearrangement links TRBV5-1 to TRBJ2-3, with D perhaps TRBD2 (7 bases). This CDR3 has 17 residues. Germline lookup yields CDR1 SGHRS and CDR2 YFSETQ. V was pared by 4 bases and J by 8 bases, with 26 bases between. The CDR3, as DNA: TGCGCCAGCAGCCCGGCGGGGGCGGGGCAGAGCCATGGTACGCAGTATTTT. Translating gives CASSPAGAGQSHGTQYF.

The chain uses TRBV6-5 and TRBJ2-7; no definite D call. With 0 bases removed from V and 3 bases from J, the gap between germline ends came to 9 bases. Germline CDR1 reads MNHEY; CDR2 reads SVGAGI. This CDR3 comprises 14 residues. Here the CDR3 reads CASSYSRPIYEQYF. As DNA, the CDR3 is TGTGCCAGCAGTTACTCGAGGCCTATCTACGAGCAGTACTTC.

This clone was found once. The chain is built from TRBV2 and TRBJ1-5; D remains ambiguous. V shed 0 bases and J shed 0 bases, with 6 bases lying between them. Germline values: CDR1 SNHLY, CDR2 FYNNEI. The length of the CDR3 is 15 residues. The CDR3 DNA sequence: TGTGCCAGCAGTGAAGCCGACGGTAGCAATCAGCCCCAGCATTTT. Its protein product is CASSEADGSNQPQHF. Together with reference TRBV2 and TRBJ1-5, the CDR3 gives the full variable domain: EPEVTQTPSHQVTQMGQEVILRCVPISNHLYFYWYRQILGQKVEFLVSFYNNEISEKSEIFDDQFSVERPDGSNFTLKIRSTKLEDSAMYFCASSEADGSNQPQHFGDGTRLSIL.

The chain couples TRBV29-1 to TRBJ1-2; D is possibly TRBD1 (5 bases). CDR3 length: 13 residues. The germline V gene has CDR1 SQVTM and CDR2 ANQGSEA. V was pared by 3 bases and J by 4 bases, with 12 bases between. Written as DNA, the CDR3 is TGCAGCGTTGAGGGGTTGGGGGGCTATGGCTACACCTTC. Translating gives CSVEGLGGYGYTF.

The chain employs TRBV6-1 and TRBJ1-2, with D maybe TRBD1 (6 bases). V was trimmed by 3 bases and J by 4 bases, leaving 15 bases between them. The germline V gene has CDR1 MNHNS and CDR2 SASEGT. This CDR3 has 15 residues. The CDR3 reads CASSEGAGAFYGYTF. The CDR3 coding sequence is TGTGCCAGCAGTGAGGGTGCAGGGGCCTTCTATGGCTACACCTTC.

This clone showed up just once. Other nucleotide sequences in the sample specify the same CDR3. The CDR3 DNA is TGTGCCAGCAGCCCGCCGTCCTCCTACGAGCAGTACTTC. It is translated as CASSPPSSYEQYF. The J gene is TRBJ2-7, the V gene TRBV27, with no clear D. CDR1 and CDR2 (germline): MNHEY, SMNVEV (reference sequence). The CDR3 covers 13 residues. With 6 bases removed from V and 0 bases from J, the gap between germline ends came to 9 bases.

This rearrangement joins TRBV5-1 to TRBJ1-1, with no clear D. From germline, CDR1 is SGHRS and CDR2 YFSETQ. This CDR3 has 14 residues. Trimming took off 4 bases at V and 1 base at J, with 11 bases between the two ends. The CDR3 nucleotides are TGCGCCAGCAGCAAAACCGGGAAGAACACTGAAGCTTTCTTT. This codes for CASSKTGKNTEAFF.

The chain couples TRBV7-9 to TRBJ1-5; D unresolved. Germline lookup yields CDR1 SEHNR and CDR2 FQNEAQ (reference sequence). V shed 3 bases and J shed 2 bases, with 2 bases lying between them. The CDR3 extends over 12 amino acids. Here the CDR3 reads CASSFGNQPQHF. As DNA, the CDR3 is TGTGCCAGCAGCTTTGGCAATCAGCCCCAGCATTTT.

The rearrangement links TRBV30 to TRBJ1-1; D gene unclear. The germline V and J ends were trimmed by 2 bases and 7 bases, with 11 bases remaining between them. This CDR3 spans 12 amino acids. Germline V lookup: CDR1 GTSNPN, CDR2 SVGIG (reference sequence). The CDR3 reads CAWSPWRIEAFF. The CDR3 nucleotides are TGTGCCTGGAGTCCCTGGAGGATTGAAGCTTTCTTT.

V and J are TRBV27 and TRBJ2-7; D perhaps matches TRBD2 (5 bases). Trimming took 9 bases from V and 0 from J, leaving 15 bases between them. CDR3 length equals 14 residues. Germline V gene data show CDR1 as MNHEY and CDR2 as SMNVEV (reference sequence). The CDR3 DNA sequence: TGTGCCAGTCTCCGGACTGGCTCCTCCTACGAGCAGTACTTC. Protein sequence: CASLRTGSSYEQYF.